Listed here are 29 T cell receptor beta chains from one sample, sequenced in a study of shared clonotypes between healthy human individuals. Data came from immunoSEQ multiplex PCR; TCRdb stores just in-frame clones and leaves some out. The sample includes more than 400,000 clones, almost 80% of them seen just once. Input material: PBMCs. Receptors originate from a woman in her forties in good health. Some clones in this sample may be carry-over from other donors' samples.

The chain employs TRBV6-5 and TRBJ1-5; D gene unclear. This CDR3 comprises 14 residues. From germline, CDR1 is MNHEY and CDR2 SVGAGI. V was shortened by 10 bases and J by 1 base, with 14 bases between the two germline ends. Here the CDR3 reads CATHPYGSNQPQHF. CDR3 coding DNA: TGTGCCACCCACCCCTACGGGAGCAATCAGCCCCAGCATTTT.

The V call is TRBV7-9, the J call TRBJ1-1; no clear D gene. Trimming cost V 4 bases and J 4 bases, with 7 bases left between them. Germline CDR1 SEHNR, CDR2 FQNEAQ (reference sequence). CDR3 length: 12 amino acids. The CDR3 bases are TGTGCCAGCAGCTCCGTGAGCACTGAAGCTTTCTTT. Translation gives CASSSVSTEAFF.

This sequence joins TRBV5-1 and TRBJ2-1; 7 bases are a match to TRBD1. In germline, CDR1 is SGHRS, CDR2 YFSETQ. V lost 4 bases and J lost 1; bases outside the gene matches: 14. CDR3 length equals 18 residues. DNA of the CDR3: TGCGCCAGCAGCCCCTTACTCCGGACAGGTTCGTCCTACAATGAGCAGTTCTTC. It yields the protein CASSPLLRTGSSYNEQFF.

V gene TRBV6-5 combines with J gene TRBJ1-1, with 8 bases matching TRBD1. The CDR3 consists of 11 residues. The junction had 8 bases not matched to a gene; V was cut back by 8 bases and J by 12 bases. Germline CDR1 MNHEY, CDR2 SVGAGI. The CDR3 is CASADRAITFF. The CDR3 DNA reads TGTGCCAGCGCGGACAGGGCGATTACTTTCTTT.

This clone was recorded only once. CDR3 nucleotide sequence: TGTGCCAGCAGCGTAGGGCCAGGGAACACTGAAGCTTTCTTT. It codes for CASSVGPGNTEAFF. V gene TRBV9 combines with J gene TRBJ1-1; D is unclear. The length of the CDR3 is 14 residues. CDR1 is SGDLS and CDR2 is YYNGEE in the germline V gene. V lost 0 bases and J 1 base, leaving 7 bases between the germline ends.

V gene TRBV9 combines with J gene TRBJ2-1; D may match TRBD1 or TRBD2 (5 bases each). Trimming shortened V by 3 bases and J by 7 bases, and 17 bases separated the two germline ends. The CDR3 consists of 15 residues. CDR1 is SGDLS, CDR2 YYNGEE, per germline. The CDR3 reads CASSDQQEGQNEQFF. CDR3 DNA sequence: TGTGCCAGCAGCGACCAACAAGAGGGGCAAAATGAGCAGTTCTTC.

The CDR3 coding sequence is TGTGACGGATCCTACGAGCAGTACTTC. Encoded protein: CDGSYEQYF. J is TRBJ2-7 and V is TRBV19; D call uncertain. Germline V CDR1 and CDR2: LNHDA, SQIVND (reference sequence). The length of the CDR3 is 9 residues.

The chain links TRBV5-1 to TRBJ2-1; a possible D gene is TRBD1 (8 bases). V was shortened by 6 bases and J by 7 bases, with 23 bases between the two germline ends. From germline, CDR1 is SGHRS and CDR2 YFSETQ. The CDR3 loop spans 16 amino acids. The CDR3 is CASTTGGARPGNEQFF. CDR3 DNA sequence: TGCGCCAGCACCACAGGGGGGGCCCGGCCGGGGAATGAGCAGTTCTTC.

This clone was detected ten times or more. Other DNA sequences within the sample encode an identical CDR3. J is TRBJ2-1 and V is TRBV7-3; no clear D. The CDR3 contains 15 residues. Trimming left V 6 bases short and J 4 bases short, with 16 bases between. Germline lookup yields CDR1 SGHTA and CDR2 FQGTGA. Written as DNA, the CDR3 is TGTGCCAGCAGGAACGCAGGACCAAAGTACAATGAGCAGTTCTTC. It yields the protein CASRNAGPKYNEQFF. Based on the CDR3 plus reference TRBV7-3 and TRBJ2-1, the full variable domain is GAGVSQTPSNKVTEKGKYVELRCDPISGHTALYWYRQSLGQGPEFLIYFQGTGAADDSGLPNDRFFAVRPEGSVSTLKIQRTERGDSAVYLCASRNAGPKYNEQFFGPGTRLTVL.

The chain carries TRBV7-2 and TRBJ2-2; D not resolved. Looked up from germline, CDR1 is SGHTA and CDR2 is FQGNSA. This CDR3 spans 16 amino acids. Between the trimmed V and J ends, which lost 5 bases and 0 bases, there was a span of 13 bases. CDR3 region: CASSASVGTNTGELFF. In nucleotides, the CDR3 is TGTGCCAGCAGCGCCTCAGTCGGTACGAACACCGGGGAGCTGTTTTTT.

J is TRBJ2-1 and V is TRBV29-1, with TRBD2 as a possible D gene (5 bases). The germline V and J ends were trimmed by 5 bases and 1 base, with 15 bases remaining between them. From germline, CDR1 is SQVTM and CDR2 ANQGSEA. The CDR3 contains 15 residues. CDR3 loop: CSVSSRGPSYNEQFF. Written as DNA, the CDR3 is TGCAGCGTTAGCTCACGAGGGCCATCCTACAATGAGCAGTTCTTC.

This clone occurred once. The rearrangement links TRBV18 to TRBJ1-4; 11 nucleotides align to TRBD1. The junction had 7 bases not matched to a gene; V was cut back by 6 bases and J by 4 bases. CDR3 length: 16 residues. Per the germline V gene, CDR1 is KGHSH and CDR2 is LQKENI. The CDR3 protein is CASSLGTGGDNEKLFF. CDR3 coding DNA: TGTGCCAGCTCCCTCGGGACAGGGGGTGATAATGAAAAACTGTTTTTT.

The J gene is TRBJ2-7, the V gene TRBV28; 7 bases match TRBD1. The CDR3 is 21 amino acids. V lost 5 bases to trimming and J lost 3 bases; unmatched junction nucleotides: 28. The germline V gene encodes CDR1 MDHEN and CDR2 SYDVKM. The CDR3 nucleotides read TGTGCCAGCAGTCCTCTAGTGGGACGAAGGTCCCAGGGGGAAAGAGGCTACGAGCAGTACTTC. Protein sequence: CASSPLVGRRSQGERGYEQYF.

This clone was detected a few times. CDR3 sequence: CASTTQPGTGELFF. CDR3 coding DNA: TGTGCCAGCACCACACAACCGGGCACCGGGGAGCTGTTTTTT. This chain connects TRBV7-3 to TRBJ2-2, with no clear D. The CDR3 contains 14 residues. Germline CDR1 SGHTA, CDR2 FQGTGA. V lost 7 bases, J lost 4 bases, and 13 bases lay in between.

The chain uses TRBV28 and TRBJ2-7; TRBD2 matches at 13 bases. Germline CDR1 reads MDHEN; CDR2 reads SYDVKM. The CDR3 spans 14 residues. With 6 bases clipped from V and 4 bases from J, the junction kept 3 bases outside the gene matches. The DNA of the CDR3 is TGTGCCAGCAGCGGGACTAGCGGGATTTACGAGCAGTACTTC. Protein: CASSGTSGIYEQYF.

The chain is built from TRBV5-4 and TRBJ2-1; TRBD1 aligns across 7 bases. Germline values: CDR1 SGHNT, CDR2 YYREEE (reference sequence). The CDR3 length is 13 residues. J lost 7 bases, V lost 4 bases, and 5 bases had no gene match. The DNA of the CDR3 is TGTGCCAGCAGCGAGGACAGGTTGAATGAGCAGTTCTTC. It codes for CASSEDRLNEQFF. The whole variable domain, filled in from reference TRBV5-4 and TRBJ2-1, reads ETGVTQSPTHLIKTRGQQVTLRCSSQSGHNTVSWYQQALGQGPQFIFQYYREEENGRGNFPPRFSGLQFPNYSSELNVNALELDDSALYLCASSEDRLNEQFFGPGTRLTVL.

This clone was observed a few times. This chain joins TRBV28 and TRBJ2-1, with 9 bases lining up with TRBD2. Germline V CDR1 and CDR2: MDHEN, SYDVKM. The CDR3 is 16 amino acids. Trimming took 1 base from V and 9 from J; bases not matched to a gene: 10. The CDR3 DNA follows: TGTGCCAGCAGTTTATATGCGGGAGGGCCGAGGGTTGAGCAGTTCTTC. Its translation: CASSLYAGGPRVEQFF.

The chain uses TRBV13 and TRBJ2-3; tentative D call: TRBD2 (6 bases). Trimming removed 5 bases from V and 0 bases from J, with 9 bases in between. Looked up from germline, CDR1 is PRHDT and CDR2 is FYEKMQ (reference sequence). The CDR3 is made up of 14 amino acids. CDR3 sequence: CASSRDSSTDTQYF. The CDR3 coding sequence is TGTGCCAGCAGCCGGGACTCCAGCACAGATACGCAGTATTTT.

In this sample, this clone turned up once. CDR3: CSVLADPSCYF. The CDR3 DNA reads TGCAGTGTCCTTGCGGACCCCTCTTGCTACTTC. V and J are TRBV20-1 and TRBJ2-5, with D hard to call. The CDR3 is 11 residues long. The V end was cut by 7 bases, the J end by 14 bases, with 20 bases between. Germline CDR1 reads DFQATT; CDR2 reads SNEGSKA (reference sequence).

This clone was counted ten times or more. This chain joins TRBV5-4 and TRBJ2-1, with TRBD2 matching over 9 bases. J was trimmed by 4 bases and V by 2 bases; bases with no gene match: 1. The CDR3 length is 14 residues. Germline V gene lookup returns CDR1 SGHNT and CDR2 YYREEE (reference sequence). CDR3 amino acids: CASSFSGRYNEQFF. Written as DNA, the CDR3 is TGTGCCAGCAGCTTTAGCGGGAGATACAATGAGCAGTTCTTC.

For the CDR3, the DNA is TGTGCCAGCAGGACTAGCGGATACACCGGGGAGCTGTTTTTT. This gives the protein CASRTSGYTGELFF. This sequence joins TRBV2 and TRBJ2-2; 9 bases align to TRBD2. J was trimmed by 3 bases and V by 6 bases; bases with no gene match: 2. The CDR3 contains 14 residues. CDR1 SNHLY and CDR2 FYNNEI come from the germline V gene.

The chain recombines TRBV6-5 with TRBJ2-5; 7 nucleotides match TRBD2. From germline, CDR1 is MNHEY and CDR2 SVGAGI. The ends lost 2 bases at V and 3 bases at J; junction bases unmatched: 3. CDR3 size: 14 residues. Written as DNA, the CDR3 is TGTGCCAGCAGTTACGCCGGGACTAAAGAGACCCAGTACTTC. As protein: CASSYAGTKETQYF.

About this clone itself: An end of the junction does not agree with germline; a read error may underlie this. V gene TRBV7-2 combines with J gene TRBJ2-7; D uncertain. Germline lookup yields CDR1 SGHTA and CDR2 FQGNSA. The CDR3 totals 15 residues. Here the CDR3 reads CASTLGYGRSYEQYF. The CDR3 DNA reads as TGTGCCAGCACCTTAGGTTACGGTCGCTCCTACGAGCAGTACTTC.

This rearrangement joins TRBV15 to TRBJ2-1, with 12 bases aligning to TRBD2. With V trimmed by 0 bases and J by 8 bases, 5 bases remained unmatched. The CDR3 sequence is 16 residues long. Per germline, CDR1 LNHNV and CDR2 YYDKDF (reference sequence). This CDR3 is CATSRDRASGRDEQFF. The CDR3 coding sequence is TGTGCCACCAGCAGAGATCGGGCTAGCGGGAGGGATGAGCAGTTCTTC.

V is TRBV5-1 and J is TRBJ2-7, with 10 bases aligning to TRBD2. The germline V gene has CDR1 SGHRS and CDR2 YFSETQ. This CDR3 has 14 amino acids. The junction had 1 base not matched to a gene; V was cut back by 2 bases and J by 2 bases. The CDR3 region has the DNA TGCGCCAGCAGCTTACTAGCGGGACCCTACGAGCAGTACTTC. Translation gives CASSLLAGPYEQYF.

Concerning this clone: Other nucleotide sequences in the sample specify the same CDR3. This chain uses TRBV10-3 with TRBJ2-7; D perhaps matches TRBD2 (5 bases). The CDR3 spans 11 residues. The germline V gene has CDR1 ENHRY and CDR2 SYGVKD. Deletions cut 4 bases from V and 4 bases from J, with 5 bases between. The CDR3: CAISGTYEQYF. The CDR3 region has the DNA TGTGCCATCAGTGGGACTTACGAGCAGTACTTC.

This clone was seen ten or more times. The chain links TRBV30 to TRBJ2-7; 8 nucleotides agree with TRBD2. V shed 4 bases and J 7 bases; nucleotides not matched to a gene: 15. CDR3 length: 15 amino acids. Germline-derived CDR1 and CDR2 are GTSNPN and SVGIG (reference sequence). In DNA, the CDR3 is TGTGCCTGGACCCCCGGGACTAGGCCCGGTTCGGAGCAGTACTTC. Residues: CAWTPGTRPGSEQYF.

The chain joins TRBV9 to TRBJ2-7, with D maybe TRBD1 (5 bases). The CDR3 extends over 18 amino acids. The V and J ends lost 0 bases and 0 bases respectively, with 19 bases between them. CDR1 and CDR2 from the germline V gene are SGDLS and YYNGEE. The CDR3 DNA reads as TGTGCCAGCAGCGTAGGTTTAGTGGGCAGGGCTTACTCCTACGAGCAGTACTTC. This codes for CASSVGLVGRAYSYEQYF.

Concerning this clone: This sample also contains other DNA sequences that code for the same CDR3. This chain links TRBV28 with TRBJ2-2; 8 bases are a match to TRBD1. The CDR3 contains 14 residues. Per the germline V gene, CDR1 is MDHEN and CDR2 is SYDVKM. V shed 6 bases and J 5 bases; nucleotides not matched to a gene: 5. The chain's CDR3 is CASRLTGGTGELFF. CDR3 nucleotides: TGTGCCAGCAGGCTAACAGGGGGGACCGGGGAGCTGTTTTTT.